The source of this TCR beta chain is a study of blood T cell repertoires in COVID-19. Study context: Specimens from acute and convalescent COVID-19 originated in the United States, Italy and Spain. T cells, B-cell-depleted T cells, or PBMCs supplied cDNA or gDNA.

Study processing details: Nucleated cell number was recorded as an estimate derived from reference gene primer amplification. Using immunoSEQ multiplex PCR, the repertoire was profiled, and TCRdb retains in-frame clones only, with some absent. The V and J calls and clone size were taken over from that table, and D and trimming were inferred from the DNA. The sample holds roughly 25,000 clones, more than 75% seen once. This CDR3 spans 16 amino acids. Looked up from germline, CDR1 is MGHRA and CDR2 is YSYEKL. V was cut by 4 bases and J by 7 bases, with 22 bases left in between. The sample was peripheral blood. The V and J genes are TRBV4-1 and TRBJ1-1; tentative D call: TRBD1 (6 bases). The TCR sequence derives from a human donor with active COVID-19. The donor label of this sample is uncertain. CDR3 residues: CASSPLSRQVPLEAFF. CDR3 nucleotide sequence: TGCGCCAGCAGCCCCCTATCCCGACAGGTCCCCCTTGAAGCTTTCTTT.